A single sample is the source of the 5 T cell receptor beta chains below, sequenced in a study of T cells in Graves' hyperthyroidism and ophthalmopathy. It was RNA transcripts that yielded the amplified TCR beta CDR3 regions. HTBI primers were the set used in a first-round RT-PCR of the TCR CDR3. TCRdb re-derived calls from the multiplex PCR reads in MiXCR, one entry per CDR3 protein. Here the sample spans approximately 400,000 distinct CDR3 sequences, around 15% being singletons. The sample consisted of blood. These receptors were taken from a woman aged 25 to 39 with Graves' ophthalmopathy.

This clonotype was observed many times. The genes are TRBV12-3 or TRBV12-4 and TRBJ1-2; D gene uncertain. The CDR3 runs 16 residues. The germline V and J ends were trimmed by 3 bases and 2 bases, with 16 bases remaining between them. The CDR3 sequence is CASSLKRWGANYGYTF. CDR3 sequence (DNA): TGTGCCAGCAGTTTGAAAAGGTGGGGAGCGAACTATGGCTACACCTTC.

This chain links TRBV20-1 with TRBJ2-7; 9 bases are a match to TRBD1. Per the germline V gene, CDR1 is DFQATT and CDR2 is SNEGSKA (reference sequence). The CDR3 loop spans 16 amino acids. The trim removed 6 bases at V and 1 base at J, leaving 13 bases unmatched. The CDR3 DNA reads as TGCAGTGCAACCCTGAGCGGGACAGGGTGGTCCTACGAGCAGTACTTC. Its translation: CSATLSGTGWSYEQYF.

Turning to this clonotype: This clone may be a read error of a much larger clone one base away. CDR3 residues: CASSYSRGLGQTRRNTIYF. CDR3 DNA: TGTGCCAGCAGTTACTCGCGCGGGTTGGGCCAGACCAGAAGAAACACCATATATTTT. V usage is TRBV6-5 and J usage is TRBJ1-3; D is unresolved. The CDR3 runs 19 residues. Trimming shortened V by 0 bases and J by 5 bases, and 23 bases separated the two germline ends. Per the germline V gene, CDR1 is MNHEY and CDR2 is SVGAGI.

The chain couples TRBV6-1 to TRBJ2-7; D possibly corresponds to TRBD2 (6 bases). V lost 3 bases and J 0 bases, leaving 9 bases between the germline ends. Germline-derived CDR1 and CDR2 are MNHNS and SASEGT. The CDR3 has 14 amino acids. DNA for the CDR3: TGTGCCAGCAGTGATGGACTACTCTCCTACGAGCAGTACTTC. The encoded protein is CASSDGLLSYEQYF.

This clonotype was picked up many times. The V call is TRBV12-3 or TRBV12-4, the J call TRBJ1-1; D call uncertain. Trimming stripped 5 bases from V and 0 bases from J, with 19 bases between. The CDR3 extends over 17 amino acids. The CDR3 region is CASSVFQREWMNTEAFF. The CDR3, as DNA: TGTGCCAGCAGTGTTTTCCAGAGAGAGTGGATGAACACTGAAGCTTTCTTT.